This T cell receptor (beta chain) was profiled in a study of CD8+ T cells in alopecia areata. CDR3 length: 18 residues. Trimming at V came to 4 bases and at J to 0 bases, leaving 10 bases not matched to a gene. Germline CDR1 is LNHDA and CDR2 is SQIVND (reference sequence). This clone has more than one count but fewer than ten. Its antigen is as yet unknown. Findings of the study overall: Greater clonality was observed in lesional scalp samples, especially alopecia totalis/universalis, versus normal scalp.

The authors extracted RNA and reverse transcribed it into cDNA as the sequencing template. TCRdb's table, derived via immunoSEQ multiplex PCR, lists solely in-frame clones and lacks some. The top ten hold around a fifth of the sample, which has more than 4,000 clones, 68% seen once. The source material was skin. The gene calls are TRBV19 and TRBJ2-1; TRBD2 matches at 9 bases. The origin of this receptor is a human donor in good health. The CDR3 here is CASSRISGRYISYNEQFF. In DNA, the CDR3 is TGTGCCAGTAGTAGAATAAGCGGGAGGTATATCTCCTACAATGAGCAGTTCTTC. The whole variable domain, filled in from reference TRBV19 and TRBJ2-1, reads DGGITQSPKYLFRKEGQNVTLSCEQNLNHDAMYWYRQDPGQGLRLIYYSQIVNDFQKGDIAEGYSVSREKKESFPLTVTSAQKNPTAFYLCASSRISGRYISYNEQFFGPGTRLTVL.